The text below deals with one T cell receptor beta chain. What this receptor recognizes is not known. Qualities for individual bases were not recorded, and no much larger clone is one base off. In total, roughly 710 healthy bone marrow donors made up the cohort. Cohort members were all nominally healthy when sampled, although unrecorded immune exposures were likely present. The donor was CMV seropositive and belonged to the group of 250 to 350 seropositive cohort members. A peripheral blood sample was collected from each donor, and TCR beta sequencing was performed on peripheral blood mononuclear cells. Genomic DNA extraction from the blood cell samples was performed with the Qiagen DNeasy Blood Extraction Kit. The record originates from a study of cytomegalovirus exposure and HLA in healthy donors (dated by TCRdb to the late 2010s). With regard to the full study: An earlier analysis of some 500 of the donors reported roughly 270 Gb of sequence data and 120 million or so unique TCR beta sequences from around 200 million T cells. Donor age, sex, ethnicity and CMV serostatus were compiled together with the repertoire data. A later genetic analysis used genome-wide SNP genotypes for about 60% of the 666 donors, treating that subset as a discovery cohort. Because of strong linkage in the cohort, a handful of DR-DQ haplotypes were treated as single units for association and clustering. The genetic ancestry cluster associated with self-reported Caucasian donors included 81% of the approximately 400 genotyped donors. Among some 400 genotyped donors of the cohort, an average of approximately 200,000 unique TCR beta nucleotide sequences was sequenced per donor, of which 15% to 20% were non-productive. Both class I and class II loci were covered by HLA typing, at four-digit resolution. High-throughput TCR immunosequencing, statistical association of individual TCRs with disease status, and machine learning were combined to predict cytomegalovirus infection status. About 280 gigabases of sequencing data and around 80 million unique TCR sequences made up an early release that covered several hundred HLA-typed donors. The study profiled the T cell repertoires of 500 to 800 subjects by immunosequencing and related them to cytomegalovirus serostatus. In addition to the first cohort of approximately 650 subjects, a separate validation cohort of over 90 different subjects was used. Rather than using new phenotypic data, the later analysis identified candidate immune exposures from TCR beta sequences and from how often those sequences occurred across donors. The number of typed donors differed by locus: roughly 620-640 for A, B, C, DRB1 and DQB1; approximately 520 for DQA1; 606 for DPA1; and around 490 for DPB1. To study patterns of TCR occurrence, a later analysis re-analyzed previously published TCR beta repertoires from around 660 donors and added high-resolution HLA genotyping. Every discovery cohort repertoire had been produced on one sequencing platform. An earlier analysis of 500 to 750 of the donors applied high-throughput TCR beta sequencing to assess whether each TCR beta V gene segment acted as functional or pseudogenic. The study was designed to test whether signatures of past pathogen exposure could be identified by cataloging public T cell receptors.

CDR1 and CDR2 are read off the germline V gene as MNHEY and SVGAGI. Deletion took 6 bases off V and 2 bases off J, with a span of 8 bases between the germline ends. Inclusive of the bounding cysteine and phenylalanine, the CDR3 is 12 residues long. The entry retains the CDR3 DNA only, 36 bases that are in frame from base 1. The library was generated by the immunoSEQ multiplex PCR assay. For the multiplex PCR, a mixture combining 60 forward primers for TCR Vbeta segments and 13 reverse primers for TCR Jbeta segments was used. The CDR3 region of rearranged TCR beta genes was amplified from genomic DNA by a multiplex PCR assay. Amplified TCR beta libraries were sequenced as 87-base-pair reads on the Illumina HiSeq System. In the paper's pipeline: In a later analysis, tens of millions of unique TCR beta chains were counted across the 500 to 850 repertoires, and about 10 million of these chains were shared by at least two donors. To remove PCR and sequencing errors, raw reads were error-corrected and collapsed into unique sequences using a nearest-neighbor algorithm that merged closely related sequences. To assign V, D and J gene segments, CDR3 sequences were aligned to IMGT reference sequences. For a sequence to be retained, a match of at least six nucleotides to both a V gene segment and a J gene segment was required. Rearrangements were classified as productive when the CDR3 lacked stop codons and remained in frame with V and J, and all other rearrangements were classified as non-productive. CDR3 was defined according to IMGT convention as the region running from the second conserved V-encoded cysteine to the conserved J-encoded phenylalanine. The earlier analysis of 587 of the donors excluded sequences that lacked an unambiguous match to a single V gene segment. An earlier analysis of a few hundred of the donors called V segments functional above 56.7% productive rearrangements and segregating when the between-donor standard deviation exceeded 5%. A statistical classification framework was built to diagnose cytomegalovirus status from the catalog of TCR beta chain sequences. V and J gene assignment, in a later analysis, came from comparing TCR nucleotide sequences with IMGT/GENE-DB human TR gene sequences. The TCRdist pipeline was used in a later analysis to assign CDR3 sequences and most-parsimonious VDJ recombination scenarios. In a later analysis, each TCR beta chain was defined by its CDR3 amino acid sequence together with its V-gene family, and reads lacking a unique V-gene family were excluded. A later analysis removed 592 highly shared, low-generation-probability nucleotide sequences to deal with suspected cross-contamination and a sequencing artifact. In a later analysis, a clonal expansion index was calculated for each public chain from normalized within-repertoire ranks of inferred template counts. Generation probabilities in a later analysis came from a VDJ recombination model fitted to out-of-frame rearrangements, and those results were checked against IGoR. Hypergeometric tests were used in a later analysis to score TCR-TCR, TCR-HLA and TCR-CMV co-occurrence, with a repertoire-size bias correction applied to the TCR pairs. In a later analysis, false discovery rates were estimated by permuting HLA or CMV assignments 20 times. In a later analysis, co-occurring TCRs were grouped with DBSCAN, and TCRdist sequence similarity was added when clustering was performed within HLA-allele-positive subsets. Repertoires with fewer than 30,000 or more than 120,000 public chains were left out of co-occurrence clustering, as were about 5 repertoires with anomalous nucleotide sharing. TCRdb retrieved this table from immuneACCESS and kept in-frame rearrangements only. Not all clones are present; in checked studies, unresolved V genes account for under half, and no reason is known for the remainder. Clone size and the V and J calls come from that table; the DNA yielded D and trimming. Within this sample are just under 250,000 clones, with about 81% of them counted one time only. The ten largest clones represent around 5.7% of the sample.

Study-wide conclusions, independent of this receptor: This cohort had only TCR beta chains sequenced, and the lack of alpha or paired-chain data limited which features could be detected. In a later analysis, more than 15,000 TCR beta sequences were associated with specific HLA alleles at a false discovery rate of 0.05. A later genetic analysis reported fewer N-insertions in productive TCRs among donors in an Asian-associated ancestry cluster than the roughly 700-donor mean. An association between a missense DCLRE1C variant and V-gene and J-gene trimming of TCR beta chains was found in a later genetic analysis and replicated in an independent cohort. In a later analysis, HLA-associated TCR beta chains were found to be more clonally expanded and to have lower generation probabilities than equally common non-associated chains. Assigning TCR associations to individual alleles was difficult when HLA alleles, especially DR and DQ, strongly co-occurred. Most CMV-associated TCR beta chains appeared to be HLA-restricted in a later analysis, and the HLA associations seemed to be driven largely by CMV exposure. The 87-base-pair reads could not distinguish some IMGT-functional V segments, including TRBV6-2 and TRBV6-3, so those segments were excluded. A later analysis found that TCR association rates varied across HLA loci, with DRB1 alleles showing the most associated TCRs and HLA-C alleles the fewest. The sequencing pipeline was judged likely to have produced a cluster of highly shared sequence variants as a technical artifact. The earlier analysis of approximately 560 of the donors excluded approximately 17 rarely observed V segments, including chromosome 9 orphons, because counts were too low. According to the authors, the approach could potentially be generalized to other disease states and immunological phenotypes. Most TCR sequences were seen in very few donors, while some public TCRs were found in many individuals. Roughly uniform sequencing depth across donors was assumed in presence/absence analyses, although this assumption may not hold. Immune exposure information for the cohort was limited to CMV serostatus. In both the original and validation cohorts, the classifier was reported to diagnose cytomegalovirus status with high specificity and sensitivity. Several of the top co-occurrence clusters appeared to be linked to parvovirus B19, influenza, CMV and Epstein-Barr virus, according to a later analysis. The study listed approximately 150 TCR beta chains as associated with cytomegalovirus. A further reported finding was that TCR beta sequences accurately predicted the HLA-A and HLA-B alleles for most subjects in the first cohort. Correlated functional status among segregating V segments might be attributable to linkage disequilibrium, but an unknown experimental factor could not be ruled out. An earlier analysis of approximately 590 of the donors showed that most TCR beta V segments appeared in productive rearrangements either about 90% or about 30% of the time, which broadly matched IMGT annotations. A few of the identified cytomegalovirus-associated TCR beta chains were confirmed in vitro to be specific for cytomegalovirus antigens. Because some donors lacked HLA typing at each locus, the association tests relied only on the typed subset.

This receptor chain uses TRBV6-5 and TRBJ2-7; the D gene cannot be resolved reliably. The specimen was PBMCs. The clonotype originates from a woman aged 40 to 50 in good health and CMV-seropositive. The CDR3 is CASSTLPYEQYF. In nucleotide form, the sequence is TGTGCCAGCAGCACCCTACCCTACGAGCAGTACTTC.